These T cell receptor beta chains were read from a single sample in a study of T cell responses to AZD1222 COVID-19 vaccine. Libraries were prepared by immunoSEQ multiplex PCR; TCRdb keeps only in-frame clonotypes and omits some of them. The table includes 130,000 to 150,000 clones, around nine tenths detected once. Here the sequenced sample was peripheral blood, taken on day 0 of AZD1222 vaccination. The origin of the receptors is an adult in good health. The conserved cysteine and the conserved F or W are not part of the CDR3 here. A row's size may be missing; if present it is once, few, many or a size class.

>TRBJ2-7|-|TRBV5-1
ASRSGLAGGVMEQY
>TRBJ1-6|-|TRBV7-9
ASSQAGGAIGSPLH
>TRBJ2-6|-|TRBV5-1
ASSLFTGTGANVLT
>TRBJ2-1|-|TRBV5-6
ASSLTRFGEQF
>TRBJ2-1|-|TRBV4-3
ASSQNPGLAGGNEQF
>TRBJ2-3|-|TRBV28
ASTGFIGTQY
>TRBJ2-7|once|TRBV18
ASSRQGAGYEQY
>TRBJ2-3|-|TRBV27
ASSLGLHTDTQY
>TRBJ2-2|-|TRBV5-1
ASSFPDREDTGELF
>TRBJ2-1|-|TRBV19
ASSIMGGLNNEQF
>TRBJ2-1|-|TRBV7-2
ASSSTASRGRNEQF
>TRBJ2-7|-|TRBV28
ASSLGHGGLSYEQY
>TRBJ1-2|-|TRBV7-9
ASSPPGTFYGYT
>TRBJ2-7|-|TRBV11-2
ASSSARESYEQY
>TRBJ1-5|-|TRBV30
AWSSRTDQPQH
>TRBJ1-1|-|TRBV7-2
ASVHSDVTEAF
>TRBJ2-3|once|TRBV10-3
AISEWGTLTDTQY
>TRBJ2-5|-|TRBV13
ASSLWRGPETQY
>TRBJ2-7|-|TRBV28
ASRLGYEQY
>TRBJ2-7|once|TRBV6-5
ASSYYRGYEQY
>TRBJ2-7|-|TRBV9
ASSPAGGKNEQY
>TRBJ2-1|once|TRBV5-6
ASSLAGVWDEQF
>TRBJ2-1|-|TRBV5-4
ASREGLAGEGEQF
>TRBJ1-2|-|TRBV5-1
ASSLDGTGRYGYT
>TRBJ1-5|-|TRBV7-8
ASSLIGGGETNQPQH
>TRBJ2-7|-|TRBV11-2
ASSYSSGPYEQY
>TRBJ2-1|-|TRBV14
ASSQDWREGLNEQF
>TRBJ1-6|-|TRBV6-5
ASSYSLQVFGSPLH
>TRBJ2-1|-|TRBV5-1
ASSAHRGGSYNEQF
>TRBJ2-7|-|TRBV19
ASSSWPREGYEQY
>TRBJ1-3|-|TRBV6-5
ASSSPQGSLIY
>TRBJ1-2|-|TRBV19
ASSFPGNYGYT
>TRBJ1-1|-|TRBV2
ASTEGTEAF
>TRBJ2-7|-|TRBV7-2
ASSLGGPYEQY
>TRBJ1-3|-|TRBV28
ASSLGAVTGNTIY
>TRBJ1-2|-|TRBV6-1
ASSETTGDLYGYT
>TRBJ2-1|-|TRBV28
ASSLSLGGEQF
>TRBJ2-1|-|TRBV24-1
ATSAGTVVSRQF
>TRBJ1-1|once|TRBV10-1
ASSERAVGTEAF
>TRBJ1-6|-|TRBV6-5
ASRDNYRESPLH
>TRBJ2-1|-|TRBV4-3
ASSLLAGVKNEQF
>TRBJ2-3|-|TRBV24-1
ATSGDSTDTQY
>TRBJ2-7|-|TRBV5-5
ASRARTGIYEQY
>TRBJ1-4|-|TRBV6-1
ASSGRRRVGGYNEKLF
>TRBJ2-1|-|TRBV7-2
ASSTSQGNNEQF
>TRBJ1-1|-|TRBV2
ASSPQGADSTEAF
>TRBJ2-5|-|TRBV4-3
ASSQDRMAGETQY
>TRBJ1-3|-|TRBV30
AWSRGSGNTIY
>TRBJ1-2|-|TRBV7-9
ATTPLLVNYGYT
>TRBJ1-3|-|TRBV28
ASSLGGQTNTIY
>TRBJ2-6|-|TRBV13
ASSLERSGANVLT
>TRBJ1-6|-|TRBV3-1/TRBV3-2
ASSQDWQGTYNSPLH
>TRBJ2-1|-|TRBV9
ASSVGGFDEQF
>TRBJ2-3|-|TRBV3-1/TRBV3-2
ASSQGTLNTDTQY
>TRBJ1-2|-|TRBV6-7
ASSYVAGEKDGYT
>TRBJ1-2|-|TRBV6-6
ASSWGGLGESYGYT
>TRBJ2-7|-|TRBV24-1
ATSDGQGGIYEQY
>TRBJ1-2|-|TRBV28
ASSLYDRGRPYGYT